The 17 T cell receptor beta chains below all came from one sample that was sequenced in a study of CXCR3-negative and CXCR3-positive naive CD8 T cells. The authors prepared UMI-labeled TRB cDNA libraries by 5' RACE. From the 5' RACE reads, TCRdb lists one entry per CDR3 protein and no DNA. This sample's table has about 26,000 distinct CDR3 sequences. Input material: naive CXCR3- CD8+ T cells from blood. As to subset: CD45RO-CCR7+CD27+CD95- naive CD8+ T cells lacking CXCR3 (TNR3-). The receptors shown here come from a human donor in good health. Some clones in this sample may be carry-over from other donors' samples.

The chain recombines TRBV20-1 with TRBJ2-5. This CDR3 region has 13 residues. Germline loops: CDR1 DFQATT, CDR2 SNEGSKA (reference sequence). Here the CDR3 reads CSARQMYQETQYF.

The chain links TRBV7-3 to TRBJ1-2. The CDR3 spans 14 residues. Germline-derived CDR1 and CDR2 are SGHTA and FQGTGA. This CDR3 reads CASSLIGSESEYTF.

The V call is TRBV12-3 or TRBV12-4, the J call TRBJ2-7; the TCRdb call, TRBD1, lacks DNA for checking. The CDR3 runs to 13 residues. CDR3 sequence reads: CASIGTGVYEQYF.

The V call is TRBV20-1, the J call TRBJ2-7; lacking DNA, the TRBD2 call made by TCRdb goes unchecked. Germline values: CDR1 DFQATT, CDR2 SNEGSKA (reference sequence). The CDR3 has 12 residues. The chain's CDR3 is CSAGNEGYEQYF.

The rearrangement links TRBV4-1 to TRBJ2-7. Germline lookup yields CDR1 MGHRA and CDR2 YSYEKL. There are 12 residues in the CDR3. CDR3 loop: CASSQASSEQYF.

This chain connects TRBV29-1 to TRBJ2-5. Germline CDR1 reads SQVTM; CDR2 reads ANQGSEA. CDR3 length: 15 residues. CDR3 amino acids: CSVEDSQGLSETQYF.

V and J are TRBV13 and TRBJ2-1; TCRdb returns TRBD2, unconfirmable since there is no DNA. The V gene's germline CDR1 is PRHDT and CDR2 FYEKMQ (reference sequence). The CDR3 spans 15 residues. Here the CDR3 reads CASSQPTSGGNEQFF. Together with reference TRBV13 and TRBJ2-1, the CDR3 gives the full variable domain: AAGVIQSPRHLIKEKRETATLKCYPIPRHDTVYWYQQGPGQDPQFLISFYEKMQSDKGSIPDRFSAQQFSDYHSELNMSSLELGDSALYFCASSQPTSGGNEQFFGPGTRLTVL.

This chain connects TRBV6-5 to TRBJ1-1; the D call of TRBD1 rests on TCRdb alone, since no DNA is present to check it. Per germline, CDR1 MNHEY and CDR2 SVGAGI. The CDR3 covers 13 residues. The CDR3 sequence: CASSYRGDTEAFF.

V usage is TRBV6-5 and J usage is TRBJ2-7; as DNA is missing, the TRBD2 call by TCRdb cannot be tested. The CDR3 covers 14 residues. CDR1 and CDR2 (germline): MNHEY, SVGAGI. CDR3 in amino acids: CASSTGGGVGEQYF.

The V call is TRBV6-6, the J call TRBJ2-6; TCRdb designates TRBD2, a call that cannot be tested without DNA. CDR3 length: 17 amino acids. Per the germline V gene, CDR1 is MNHNY and CDR2 is SVGAGI (reference sequence). CDR3 protein: CASSNWEWDSGANVLTF.

CDR3 region: CSAFRGGDEQFF. The J gene is TRBJ2-1, the V gene TRBV29-1; TCRdb proposes TRBD1, but this gene call is untestable without DNA. The V gene's germline CDR1 is SQVTM and CDR2 ANQGSEA. This CDR3 has 12 amino acids.

CDR3 loop: CSEGLADHNEQFF. The chain uses TRBV29-1 and TRBJ2-1; the D call from TCRdb, TRBD2, cannot be confirmed without DNA. CDR1 SQVTM and CDR2 ANQGSEA come from the germline V gene. The CDR3 loop spans 13 amino acids.

This chain links TRBV7-9 with TRBJ1-2; TCRdb calls TRBD1, which cannot be checked without DNA. This CDR3 has 15 amino acids. In germline, CDR1 is SEHNR, CDR2 FQNEAQ (reference sequence). CDR3 sequence reads: CASSLGTPINYGYTF. The full variable domain, its missing parts supplied by reference TRBV7-9 and TRBJ1-2, is DTGVSQNPRHKITKRGQNVTFRCDPISEHNRLYWYRQTLGQGPEFLTYFQNEAQLEKSRLLSDRFSAERPKGSFSTLEIQRTEQGDSAMYLCASSLGTPINYGYTFGSGTRLTVV.

This rearrangement joins TRBV13 to TRBJ1-2; checking the TCRdb D call of TRBD1 is not possible without DNA. The germline V gene encodes CDR1 PRHDT and CDR2 FYEKMQ (reference sequence). CDR3 length equals 14 residues. This CDR3 is CASSLENRGHGYTF.

The chain joins TRBV20-1 to TRBJ1-6. In germline, CDR1 is DFQATT, CDR2 SNEGSKA (reference sequence). The CDR3 has 14 amino acids. This CDR3 is CSARIGRDNSPLHF.

This sequence joins TRBV7-8 and TRBJ2-1; TCRdb's D call of TRBD2 is untestable without DNA. The CDR3 contains 16 residues. Germline V gene data show CDR1 as SGHVS and CDR2 as FQNEAQ. This CDR3 is CASSLARGMGRNEQFF.

The chain recombines TRBV11-2 with TRBJ2-1; TCRdb outputs TRBD2, but without DNA this stays unchecked. Germline lookup yields CDR1 SGHAT and CDR2 FQNNGV. The CDR3 totals 14 residues. The CDR3 is CASSGSSGGPEQFF.